This T cell receptor beta chain comes out of a study of blood T cell repertoires in COVID-19. At the level of the study: The United States, Italy and Spain provided the acute and convalescent COVID-19 samples. PBMCs, B-cell-depleted T cells, or T cells were the source of the cDNA or gDNA that made up the material.

Original handling: Estimates of nucleated cell counts were drawn from the amplification of reference gene primers. Sequencing was performed with immunoSEQ multiplex PCR; in TCRdb, only in-frame clones are kept and a portion is missing. The V and J calls and the clone size are those of that table, but D and trimming were determined from the DNA. The table lists over 200,000 clones, approximately 91% of them singletons. The sample holds one count of this clone. The CDR3 is made up of 13 amino acids. In germline, CDR1 is SGHNT, CDR2 YENEEA. V was cut by 3 bases and J by 4 bases, with 10 bases left in between.

Sequenced input: peripheral blood. The chain carries TRBV11-3 and TRBJ2-7, with a tentative D call TRBD2 (5 bases). The receptor comes from a woman aged 60-70 years with acute or convalescent COVID-19. The CDR3 nucleotides read TGTGCCAGCAGCTTTCAGGAGGATTACGAGCAGTACTTC. Encoded protein: CASSFQEDYEQYF.